This TCR beta chain stems from a study of cytomegalovirus exposure and HLA in healthy donors. Study observations and caveats: One cluster of highly shared sequence variants probably arose as a sequencing artifact.

The CDR3 runs 13 residues. Germline V gene data show CDR1 as MNHEY and CDR2 as SVGAGI. V was clipped by 2 bases and J by 8 bases, with 12 bases between them. Only a few counts were recorded for this clone. The antigen is undetermined. PCR used 60 Vbeta primers and 13 Jbeta primers. Produced via immunoSEQ multiplex PCR; TCRdb's table is partial and in-frame only. The sample consists of over 200,000 clones, 75% to 80% of them appearing once. The source is a male donor in good health and CMV-seronegative. Sequenced: PBMCs. This sequence joins TRBV6-5 and TRBJ1-2; D is unresolved. This CDR3 is CASSYGRARGYTF. For the CDR3, the DNA is TGTGCCAGCAGTTACGGGAGAGCTCGGGGCTACACCTTC.